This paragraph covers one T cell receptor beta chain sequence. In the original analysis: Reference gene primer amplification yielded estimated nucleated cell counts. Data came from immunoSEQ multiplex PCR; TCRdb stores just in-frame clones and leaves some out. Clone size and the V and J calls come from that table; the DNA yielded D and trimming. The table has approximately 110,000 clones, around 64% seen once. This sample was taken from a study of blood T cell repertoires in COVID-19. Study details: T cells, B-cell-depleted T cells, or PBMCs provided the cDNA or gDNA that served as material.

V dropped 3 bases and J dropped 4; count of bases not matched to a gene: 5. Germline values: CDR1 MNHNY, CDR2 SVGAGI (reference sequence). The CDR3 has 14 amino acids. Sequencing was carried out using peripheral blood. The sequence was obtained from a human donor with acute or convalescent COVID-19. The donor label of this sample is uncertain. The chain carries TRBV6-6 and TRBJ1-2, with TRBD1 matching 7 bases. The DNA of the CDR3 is TGTGCCAGCAGTTATAATAAGGGGGCCTATGGCTACACCTTC. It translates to CASSYNKGAYGYTF.